The rows below give T cell receptor beta chains drawn from one sample of a study of control samples from healthy donors and cancer patients. The method was immunoSEQ multiplex PCR; TCRdb's version includes in-frame clones alone and lacks a portion of them. The sample yields around 140,000 clones, approximately 93% seen once. The sample was blood. All receptors derive from a young man in good health. Each CDR3 is given with its conserved first and last residue. The D gene is left open where the match is weak.

v_call	cdr3_length	d_call	j_call	cdr3_nt	cdr3_aa
TRBV5-4	11	-	TRBJ2-7	TGTGCCAGCAGCTGGGGCTACGAGCAGTACTTC	CASSWGYEQYF
TRBV29-1	11	-	TRBJ1-2	TGCAGCCTGGGACGGGATTATGGCTACACCTTC	CSLGRDYGYTF
TRBV27	13	-	TRBJ2-7	TGTGCCAGCAGTCCCGACAGGTTCTACGAGCAGTACTTC	CASSPDRFYEQYF
TRBV3-1/TRBV3-2	14	-	TRBJ2-4	TGTGCCAGCAGCCAAGACGAGGGAATGGGCATTCAGTACTTC	CASSQDEGMGIQYF
TRBV6-5	14	-	TRBJ1-2	TGTGCCACCTACCCTACAGGGTTCGGGTATGGCTACACCTTC	CATYPTGFGYGYTF
TRBV7-2	16	TRBD2	TRBJ2-1	TGTGCCAGCAGCCAAAGACGGGAGGGCCCTAAGAATGAGCAGTTCTTC	CASSQRREGPKNEQFF
TRBV28	14	-	TRBJ1-2	TGTGCCAGCAGTTTACAGGAGGTTAACTATGGCTACACCTTC	CASSLQEVNYGYTF
TRBV25-1	16	-	TRBJ1-2	TGTGCCAGCACCCCTGGAGGAGGGGATGGCTGGGGTGGCTACACCTTC	CASTPGGGDGWGGYTF
TRBV7-9	11	-	TRBJ1-1	TGTGCCAGCAGCTCAGGGATTGAAGCTTTCTTT	CASSSGIEAFF
TRBV2	16	TRBD2	TRBJ2-3	TGTGCCAGCAGGTTTAGCGGGGGGGCCAACACAGATACGCAGTATTTT	CASRFSGGANTDTQYF
TRBV6-5	14	TRBD1	TRBJ1-2	TGTGCCAGCAGCGGCACAGGGGCGGGAGGAGGCTACACCTTC	CASSGTGAGGGYTF